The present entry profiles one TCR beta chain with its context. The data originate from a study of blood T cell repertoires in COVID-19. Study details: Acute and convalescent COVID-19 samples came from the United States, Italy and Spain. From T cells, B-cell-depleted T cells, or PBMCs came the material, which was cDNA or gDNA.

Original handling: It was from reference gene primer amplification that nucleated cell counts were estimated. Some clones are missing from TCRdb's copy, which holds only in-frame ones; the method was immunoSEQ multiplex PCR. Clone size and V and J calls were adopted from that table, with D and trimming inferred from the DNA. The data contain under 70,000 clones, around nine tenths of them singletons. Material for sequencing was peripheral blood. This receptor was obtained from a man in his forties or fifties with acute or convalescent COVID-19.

The DNA for the CDR3 is TGTGCCAGCAGCTTAGGTGGTAGAGGGGAGCAGTTCTTC. Translated, it gives CASSLGGRGEQFF. This rearrangement joins TRBV7-9 to TRBJ2-1; a weak D match, TRBD2 (5 bases). This CDR3 has 13 residues. Germline CDR1 SEHNR, CDR2 FQNEAQ (reference sequence). Trimming stripped 1 base from V and 10 bases from J, with 11 bases between.